This T cell receptor (beta chain) was recovered during a study of OX40 agonist ivuxolimab in advanced cancers. This CDR3 contains 17 residues. The V and J ends lost 1 base and 1 base, in that order; junction bases with no gene match: 4. Germline CDR1 and CDR2: SGHTA and FQGNSA. Only in-frame clones appear in the TCRdb table, and some are missing; sequencing was by immunoSEQ multiplex PCR. The data show about 120,000 clones, approximately 90% seen once. Study observations and caveats: Some nonresponders likewise displayed low normalized T-cell clonal expansion. Expanded clones were, on average, more numerous among CD8+ T cells than CD4+.

As concerns this clone: The antigen is undetermined.

The receptor was derived from an adult with an advanced solid tumor such as melanoma, head and neck, liver or kidney cancer. This sequence joins TRBV7-2 and TRBJ1-5, with 10 bases fitting TRBD1. Sequencing used CD4+ or CD8+ T cells sorted from blood, obtained in a trial of the OX40 agonist ivuxolimab. The CDR3 DNA is TGTGCCAGCAGCTTAGTGACAGGGGGCGGGAGCAATCAGCCCCAGCATTTT. It translates to CASSLVTGGGSNQPQHF.